This record covers a single TCR beta chain. The data originate from a study of CD8 T cells in ankylosing spondylitis. This CDR3 contains 21 residues. With molecular barcodes, quantitative 5'-RACE was used to make the TCR beta libraries. TCRdb re-called the 5' RACE reads through MiXCR, storing one row per CDR3 protein. The sample yields 150,000 to 250,000 distinct CDR3 sequences, 9.5% to 15% seen once. This clonotype was sampled from a male donor with ankylosing spondylitis or in good health (not recorded which). The rearrangement uses TRBV21-1 and TRBJ1-2; the table assigns TRBD1, which was not confirmed against the DNA. TRBV21-1 is tagged as a pseudogene. The source material was blood, either unsorted or a sorted T cell fraction (not recorded which). The CDR3 reads CASSHFKKFPLRAEPLYGYTF. The DNA for the CDR3 is TGTGCCAGCAGCCATTTTAAAAAGTTCCCCCTAAGGGCGGAACCCCTCTATGGCTACACCTTC.